Below, 6 T cell receptor beta chains from the same sample are listed, as sequenced in a study of shared clonotypes between healthy human individuals. TCRdb's copy holds only in-frame clones and misses some; the assay was immunoSEQ multiplex PCR. The sample yields about 550,000 clones, 95% to 96% seen once. CD8 cells regarded as naive lacked CD45RO, were positively chosen for CCR7, and omitted terminally differentiated effector memory CD45RA+ cells. The specimen was naive CD8+ T cells sorted from blood. The receptors here all came from a woman aged 30 to 39 in good health.

The rearrangement uses TRBV6-1 and TRBJ2-7, with D possibly being TRBD2 (5 bases). Trimming shortened V by 8 bases and J by 4 bases, and 15 bases separated the two germline ends. This CDR3 comprises 13 residues. CDR1 and CDR2 (germline): MNHNS, SASEGT. CDR3 region: CASLEVSGYEQYF. The CDR3 DNA follows: TGTGCCAGCCTGGAGGTGTCTGGTTACGAGCAGTACTTC.

The rearrangement links TRBV6-1 to TRBJ2-3; 7 bases are shared with TRBD2. Germline V gene data show CDR1 as MNHNS and CDR2 as SASEGT. The CDR3 is 17 amino acids. Trimming took 0 bases from V and 0 from J; bases not matched to a gene: 6. The DNA of the CDR3 is TGTGCCAGCAGTGAAGCCCCCAGCGGGATGAGCACAGATACGCAGTATTTT. This codes for CASSEAPSGMSTDTQYF.

This clone was seen once. This chain links TRBV2 with TRBJ2-7; the match to TRBD1 covers 10 bases. Germline lookup yields CDR1 SNHLY and CDR2 FYNNEI. This CDR3 is 16 amino acids long. The trim removed 4 bases at V and 1 base at J, leaving 7 bases unmatched. This CDR3 is CASSGLGTGVSYEQYF. CDR3 DNA sequence: TGTGCCAGCAGTGGATTAGGGACAGGGGTGTCCTACGAGCAGTACTTC.

This chain uses TRBV11-2 with TRBJ2-7; D is perhaps TRBD2 (6 bases). The CDR3 extends over 16 amino acids. V dropped 1 base and J dropped 6 bases, with 19 bases sitting between them. CDR1 is SGHAT and CDR2 is FQNNGV in the germline V gene. The CDR3 spells CASSLGPGTGVREQYF. The CDR3 nucleotides read TGTGCCAGCAGCTTAGGGCCCGGGACGGGAGTGCGCGAGCAGTACTTC.

The chain employs TRBV19 and TRBJ1-6; D is unclear. Germline CDR1 LNHDA, CDR2 SQIVND (reference sequence). CDR3 length equals 16 residues. Between the trimmed V and J ends, which lost 3 bases and 0 bases, there was a span of 9 bases. The CDR3 region has the DNA TGTGCCAGTAGTATTAAGGTTTACTCCTATAATTCACCCCTCCACTTT. It is translated as CASSIKVYSYNSPLHF. The complete variable domain, with remaining parts taken from reference TRBV19 and TRBJ1-6, reads DGGITQSPKYLFRKEGQNVTLSCEQNLNHDAMYWYRQDPGQGLRLIYYSQIVNDFQKGDIAEGYSVSREKKESFPLTVTSAQKNPTAFYLCASSIKVYSYNSPLHFGNGTRLTVT.

J is TRBJ2-5 and V is TRBV6-1, with 11 positions matching TRBD1. There are 15 residues in the CDR3. Germline trimming cut 11 bases from V and 4 bases from J; bases unmatched to any gene: 12. Germline loops: CDR1 MNHNS, CDR2 SASEGT. The DNA for the CDR3 is TGTGCCGGGGCCGGGTGGGGACAGGGGGTAGAGACCCAGTACTTC. The encoded protein is CAGAGWGQGVETQYF.